The clone carrying this T cell receptor beta chain was seen at least ten times. The sample belongs to a study of Graves' ophthalmopathy and Graves' hyperthyroidism. CDR3 regions of TCR beta were amplified from RNA transcripts. Investigators did first-round RT-PCR with HTBI primers, then second-round multiplex PCR. TCRdb reprocessed the multiplex PCR reads with MiXCR, giving one entry per CDR3 protein. The sample includes about 500,000 distinct CDR3 sequences, around 14% of them seen just once. Germline CDR1 MNHNS, CDR2 SASEGT. V was pared by 8 bases and J by 0 bases, with 14 bases between. CDR3 length: 16 residues.

Sequences were obtained from blood. This receptor was taken from a woman in her 30s with Graves' ophthalmopathy. The chain has TRBV6-1 and TRBJ2-6; D is unclear. The CDR3 loop is CASQWQASSGANVLTF. The CDR3, as DNA: TGTGCCAGCCAGTGGCAGGCAAGCTCTGGGGCCAACGTCCTGACTTTC.